Below are 20 T cell receptor beta chains sequenced from a single sample in a study of blood T cells in healthy people across ages. Then a second PCR, running roughly 7 to 11 cycles, was carried out with a sample-barcoded 5' primer and a J-beta primer mix. In TCRdb, the 5' RACE reads were re-called with MiXCR into one record per CDR3 protein. The sample shows about 1,000,000 distinct CDR3 sequences, under 55% of them seen only once. Sequenced: blood. The receptors come from a woman aged 55-69 years in good health.

This clonotype was picked up one time. The J gene is TRBJ2-2, the V gene TRBV27, with 8 bases matching TRBD1. The CDR3 length is 15 residues. Germline V CDR1 and CDR2: MNHEY, SMNVEV (reference sequence). V shed 5 bases and J 6 bases; nucleotides not matched to a gene: 8. CDR3 nucleotide sequence: TGTGCCAGCAGTATTTGGACAGGGTTGGCCGGGGAGCTGTTTTTT. It is translated as CASSIWTGLAGELFF.

The gene calls are TRBV20-1 and TRBJ2-3; D is ambiguous. This CDR3 is built from 11 residues. V lost 2 bases and J 11 bases, leaving 11 bases between the germline ends. The germline gives CDR1 DFQATT, CDR2 SNEGSKA (reference sequence). The CDR3 bases are TGCAGTGCTAGACAGGCGGTAGGGCAGTATTTT. This encodes CSARQAVGQYF.

The CDR3 is CASSKALFGGERNYNEQFF. The CDR3 bases are TGTGCCAGCAGCAAAGCGCTTTTCGGGGGGGAGCGGAACTACAATGAGCAGTTCTTC. The V gene is TRBV21-1, the J gene TRBJ2-1; the D call in the table, TRBD1, was not verified against the DNA. TRBV21-1 is described as a pseudogene. CDR3 length equals 19 residues.

The V call is TRBV5-1, the J call TRBJ2-7; 15 nucleotides align to TRBD2. V shed 3 bases and J 0 bases; nucleotides not matched to a gene: 10. CDR1 and CDR2 from the germline V gene are SGHRS and YFSETQ. This CDR3 is 19 amino acids long. In DNA form, the CDR3 reads TGCGCCAGCAGCTCCTCCGGGACTAGCGGGAGGCCGAGCTCCTACGAGCAGTACTTC. This encodes CASSSSGTSGRPSSYEQYF.

The V and J genes are TRBV7-2 and TRBJ2-1; D is possibly TRBD2 (5 bases). The CDR3 loop spans 14 amino acids. Per the germline V gene, CDR1 is SGHTA and CDR2 is FQGNSA. V was cut by 5 bases and J by 6 bases, with 14 bases left in between. The CDR3 nucleotides read TGTGCCAGCAGCCCGAGGGTATGGGGCAATGAGCAGTTCTTC. Translated, it gives CASSPRVWGNEQFF.

This clonotype has at least ten counts. The chain uses TRBV12-3 or TRBV12-4 and TRBJ2-1, with 10 bases matching TRBD2. The V segment lost 5 bases and the J segment 2 bases; nucleotides outside the gene matches: 6. The CDR3 is made up of 16 amino acids. DNA of the CDR3: TGTGCCAGCAGTCAACTAGCGGGGCCAACCTACAATGAGCAGTTCTTC. As protein: CASSQLAGPTYNEQFF.

This clonotype came up once. V gene TRBV5-5 combines with J gene TRBJ2-3; 8 bases match TRBD2. The germline V gene has CDR1 SGHKS and CDR2 YYEKEE (reference sequence). V shed 3 bases, J shed 0 bases, and the junction held 18 bases outside the gene matches. CDR3 size: 20 residues. The CDR3 nucleotides are TGTGCCAGCAGCTCCGAATCTCGAACTAGCGGAGACTCTAGCACAGATACGCAGTATTTT. Amino acid sequence: CASSSESRTSGDSSTDTQYF.

This clonotype came up a few times. The J gene is TRBJ2-5, the V gene TRBV4-2; unclear D gene. The V and J ends lost 4 bases and 2 bases respectively, with 14 bases between them. The germline V gene has CDR1 LGHNA and CDR2 YNFKEQ. The CDR3 covers 15 residues. CDR3 loop: CASSRLWGQQETQYF. The DNA for the CDR3 is TGTGCCAGCAGCCGGCTCTGGGGTCAGCAAGAGACCCAGTACTTC.

The CDR3 nucleotides read TGTGCCAGCAGTTTATCCCCACGGGAGGGCCCGAGTGAGCAGTTCTTC. This translates into CASSLSPREGPSEQFF. J is TRBJ2-1 and V is TRBV27; 8 nucleotides line up with TRBD2. The CDR3 spans 16 residues. V shed 0 bases, J shed 9 bases, and the junction held 10 bases outside the gene matches. The germline V gene encodes CDR1 MNHEY and CDR2 SMNVEV (reference sequence).

This clonotype was counted only a few times. The J gene is TRBJ2-4, the V gene TRBV5-1; 10 bases map to TRBD1. The DNA end lines up better with TRBJ2-7; the J call may be wrong. Germline V gene sequence: CDR1 SGHRS, CDR2 YFSETQ. The CDR3 totals 14 residues. The CDR3 loop reads CASSLGTGGREQYF. For the CDR3, the DNA is TGCGCCAGCAGCTTGGGGACAGGGGGGCGCGAGCAGTACTTC.

The chain joins TRBV20-1 to TRBJ1-5, with a weak D call TRBD1 (6 bases). CDR3 length equals 12 residues. V gave up 5 bases and J gave up 7 bases, with 12 bases separating them. CDR1 DFQATT and CDR2 SNEGSKA come from the germline V gene (reference sequence). The DNA of the CDR3 is TGCAGTGCTTCAGGGGTTAGGCAGCCCCAGCATTTT. This sequence encodes CSASGVRQPQHF.

The chain has TRBV5-1 and TRBJ2-6; TRBD1 is a possible D gene (6 bases). CDR1 SGHRS and CDR2 YFSETQ come from the germline V gene. This CDR3 contains 17 residues. Trimming shortened V by 3 bases and J by 2 bases, and 15 bases separated the two germline ends. CDR3 sequence reads: CASSSRTVLTGANVLTF. The CDR3 DNA reads as TGCGCCAGCAGCTCAAGGACAGTTCTTACTGGGGCCAACGTCCTGACTTTC. Combining the CDR3 with reference TRBV5-1 and TRBJ2-6 gives the whole variable domain KAGVTQTPRYLIKTRGQQVTLSCSPISGHRSVSWYQQTPGQGLQFLFEYFSETQRNKGNFPGRFSGRQFSNSRSEMNVSTLELGDSALYLCASSSRTVLTGANVLTFGAGSRLTVL.

This clonotype was detected only once. This chain uses TRBV5-1 with TRBJ1-1; possible D gene TRBD1, 6 bases. The CDR3 is made up of 17 amino acids. The V end lost 3 bases, the J end lost 0 bases, and 18 bases lay between the germline ends. The germline V gene has CDR1 SGHRS and CDR2 YFSETQ. CDR3 sequence: CASSSRPGQPMNTEAFF. In nucleotides, the CDR3 is TGCGCCAGCAGCTCCCGCCCCGGACAGCCCATGAACACTGAAGCTTTCTTT.

The chain recombines TRBV5-1 with TRBJ2-1; D may correspond to TRBD1 or TRBD2 (5 bases each). The CDR3 contains 15 residues. V was pared by 2 bases and J by 1 base, with 10 bases between. Germline V gene lookup returns CDR1 SGHRS and CDR2 YFSETQ. CDR3 coding DNA: TGCGCCAGCAGCTTAGGGGACCTTTCCTACAATGAGCAGTTCTTC. Translation gives CASSLGDLSYNEQFF.

V gene TRBV12-3 or TRBV12-4 combines with J gene TRBJ2-7; D perhaps matches TRBD2 (7 bases). CDR3 length: 16 residues. The V end lost 2 bases, the J end lost 7 bases, and 21 bases lay between the germline ends. CDR3 DNA sequence: TGTGCCAGCAGTTTACGGTGGGCGGGGGCCCACAATGAGCAGTACTTC. Translation: CASSLRWAGAHNEQYF.

There are a few counts of this clonotype. The V gene is TRBV2, the J gene TRBJ2-7, with D tentatively TRBD1 (5 bases). The length of the CDR3 is 15 residues. V lost 1 base, J lost 4 bases, and 14 bases lay in between. Germline CDR1 SNHLY, CDR2 FYNNEI. CDR3: CASSEVGAGLYEQYF. CDR3 coding DNA: TGTGCCAGCAGTGAAGTTGGGGCAGGGCTTTACGAGCAGTACTTC. Full variable domain (rest looked up from reference TRBV2 and TRBJ2-7): EPEVTQTPSHQVTQMGQEVILRCVPISNHLYFYWYRQILGQKVEFLVSFYNNEISEKSEIFDDQFSVERPDGSNFTLKIRSTKLEDSAMYFCASSEVGAGLYEQYFGPGTRLTVT.

This chain joins TRBV20-1 and TRBJ2-1; D gene uncertain. Germline-derived CDR1 and CDR2 are DFQATT and SNEGSKA (reference sequence). The CDR3 runs 12 residues. Trimming cost V 3 bases and J 6 bases, with 9 bases left between them. This CDR3 is CSASQSGNEQFF. In DNA form, the CDR3 reads TGCAGTGCTAGTCAGAGTGGCAATGAGCAGTTCTTC.

This clonotype was seen a few times. The chain combines TRBV27 with TRBJ2-7; 13 nucleotides agree with TRBD2. Per the germline V gene, CDR1 is MNHEY and CDR2 is SMNVEV (reference sequence). The V gene end was trimmed by 5 bases and the J gene end by 6 bases; junction bases not matched to a gene: 7. The CDR3 has 15 residues. DNA for the CDR3: TGTGCCAGCAGTCGATCGGGACTAGCGGGATTCGAGCAGTACTTC. Protein: CASSRSGLAGFEQYF.

Only a few counts were recorded for this clonotype. The rearrangement uses TRBV28 and TRBJ2-5, with 8 bases fitting TRBD1. The CDR3 consists of 15 residues. The germline CDR1 and CDR2 sequences are MDHEN and SYDVKM. Losses at the gene ends were 5 bases for V and 5 bases for J; bases not matched to a gene: 10. The CDR3 DNA follows: TGTGCCAGCAGTCCCTCTCCAGGGGGCGGGGAGACCCAGTACTTC. Translation gives CASSPSPGGGETQYF.

This clonotype appeared a few times. V usage is TRBV29-1 and J usage is TRBJ2-5, with D perhaps TRBD1 (6 bases). This CDR3 is built from 13 residues. Deletions cut 6 bases from V and 13 bases from J, with 24 bases between. The germline V gene has CDR1 SQVTM and CDR2 ANQGSEA. DNA for the CDR3: TGCAGCGTCTCTGGGGGCAGGGAGAATATGTGGTACTTC. Translating gives CSVSGGRENMWYF.